This section outlines one TCR beta chain sequence together with its context. Its antigen is unidentified. These data come from a study of T cells in Graves' hyperthyroidism and ophthalmopathy. Study findings and constraints: Blood samples included most of the expanded thyroid clonotypes exceeding 0.001. Before onset, ophthalmopathy was predicted by the model a median approximately 6.5 months earlier.

The ends lost 5 bases at V and 2 bases at J; junction bases unmatched: 7. CDR1 and CDR2 (germline): MNHEY, SMNVEV (reference sequence). The CDR3 sequence is 17 residues long. There were TCR beta CDR3 regions amplified from RNA transcripts. An initial round of RT-PCR targeting the TCR CDR3 relied on the HTBI primer set. TCRdb processed the multiplex PCR reads anew with MiXCR; each CDR3 protein has one entry. The top ten hold under 65% of the sample, which has 250,000 to 350,000 distinct CDR3 sequences, 22% seen once. Uncontrolled infection, other autoimmune disease, pregnancy or lactation barred patients from enrollment. PBMCs were collected from a roughly 10 ml volume of fresh peripheral blood.

The specimen sequenced was blood. This clonotype originated in a man aged 25 to 40 with Graves' ophthalmopathy. The genes are TRBV27 and TRBJ2-6; 9 nucleotides align to TRBD2. The DNA for the CDR3 is TGTGCCAGCAGTGCAACTAGCGGGTATGCTGGGGCCAACGTCCTGACTTTC. As protein: CASSATSGYAGANVLTF. The whole variable domain, remainder taken from reference TRBV27 and TRBJ2-6, is EAQVTQNPRYLITVTGKKLTVTCSQNMNHEYMSWYRQDPGLGLRQIYYSMNVEVTDKGDVPEGYKVSRKEKRNFPLILESPSPNQTSLYFCASSATSGYAGANVLTFGAGSRLTVL.